This TCR beta chain was identified during a study of shared clonotypes between healthy human individuals. The overall study: The study drew on a couple of women and a few men aged 18 to 49 as donors.

The method was immunoSEQ multiplex PCR; TCRdb's version includes in-frame clones alone and lacks a portion of them. The data contain under 2.5 million clones, about nine tenths of them singletons. Donors comprised healthy HIV-negative adults lacking recent acute infections or vaccinations. Naive CD45RA+ and memory CD45RA-negative subsets were split from CD4+ cells. Germline loops: CDR1 LGHNA, CDR2 YNFKEQ. V lost 0 bases, J lost 8 bases, and 5 bases stayed unmatched. The CDR3 has 15 residues. Study outcomes and limitations: Represented diversity (both genetic and exposure-history) was limited by the small number of donors.

The count of this clone is one. Its antigen is not known. The chain recombines TRBV4-2 with TRBJ1-2; 11 nucleotides line up with TRBD1. Sequenced material: naive CD4+ T cells from PBMCs. The subset was: CD45RA+ positively selected. The sequence derives from a man in his late teens or twenties in good health. Some clones in this sample may be carry-over from other donors' samples. For the CDR3, the DNA is TGTGCCAGCAGCCAAGACGCCGGACAGGGGGCGGGCTACACCTTC. Amino acid sequence: CASSQDAGQGAGYTF.